This TCR beta chain was sequenced in a study of T cell responses to AZD1222 COVID-19 vaccine. The CDR3 spans 15 residues. After removal of 0 bases from V and 7 bases from J, the junction contained 8 bases not matched to a gene. Germline CDR1 reads LGHNA; CDR2 reads YSLEER. This clone was observed a handful of times. TCRdb keeps only in-frame clones here, not all; method: immunoSEQ multiplex PCR. The table shows roughly 180,000 clones, with 90% to 95% occurring only once. V usage is TRBV4-3 and J usage is TRBJ2-7, with TRBD1 matching over 8 bases. The sequencing used peripheral blood, collected on day 0 of AZD1222 vaccination. This receptor was taken from an adult in good health. Here the CDR3 reads CASSQEWQGAREQYF. CDR3 DNA sequence: TGCGCCAGCAGCCAAGAATGGCAGGGGGCGCGGGAGCAGTACTTC.